These 25 T cell receptor beta chains were sequenced from one sample in a study of cytomegalovirus exposure and HLA in healthy donors. PCR involved 60 Vbeta and 13 Jbeta primers. Sequencing was performed with immunoSEQ multiplex PCR; in TCRdb, only in-frame clones are kept and a portion is missing. The repertoire holds about 160,000 clones, with approximately 77% as singletons. Input material: PBMCs. Every receptor here comes from a man aged 25-45 years in good health and CMV-seropositive.

V is TRBV29-1 and J is TRBJ1-1, with a weak D call TRBD1 (5 bases). The CDR3 runs 12 residues. Trimming pared 7 bases from V and 5 bases from J, leaving 14 bases between. Germline V gene sequence: CDR1 SQVTM, CDR2 ANQGSEA. CDR3: CSAQGFVTEAFF. The CDR3 DNA is TGCAGCGCGCAGGGTTTTGTGACTGAAGCTTTCTTT. Looking up the rest from reference TRBV29-1 and TRBJ1-1 gives the full variable domain: SAVISQKPSRDICQRGTSLTIQCQVDSQVTMMFWYRQQPGQSLTLIATANQGSEATYESGFVIDKFPISRPNLTFSTLTVSNMSPEDSSIYLCSAQGFVTEAFFGQGTRLTVV.

The CDR3 sequence is CAITGGATNEQFF. CDR3 DNA: TGTGCCATCACGGGGGGGGCCACCAATGAGCAGTTCTTC. V and J are TRBV10-3 and TRBJ2-1, with 8 bases that match TRBD2. This CDR3 region has 13 residues. Germline trimming cut 7 bases from V and 6 bases from J; bases unmatched to any gene: 5. Germline CDR1 ENHRY, CDR2 SYGVKD.

The gene calls are TRBV2 and TRBJ2-2, with TRBD2 as a possible D gene (6 bases). This CDR3 has 12 residues. Germline loops: CDR1 SNHLY, CDR2 FYNNEI. V lost 6 bases, J lost 8 bases, and 10 bases lay in between. In DNA, the CDR3 is TGTGCCAGCAGCCGGACTACTGGGGAGCTGTTTTTT. It translates to CASSRTTGELFF.

The V call is TRBV18, the J call TRBJ2-6; D is possibly TRBD1 (6 bases). In germline, CDR1 is KGHSH, CDR2 LQKENI. The CDR3 runs 16 residues. The V end was cut by 1 base, the J end by 4 bases, with 11 bases between. Here the CDR3 reads CASSPRGGEGANVLTF. The CDR3, as DNA: TGTGCCAGCTCACCACGAGGGGGTGAAGGGGCCAACGTCCTGACTTTC.

The V gene is TRBV6-5, the J gene TRBJ2-2; possible D gene TRBD1, 5 bases. The CDR3 runs 13 residues. Germline V gene data show CDR1 as MNHEY and CDR2 as SVGAGI. Trimming removed 5 bases from V and 4 bases from J, with 8 bases in between. The CDR3 spells CASSPRGTGELFF. In DNA form, the CDR3 reads TGTGCCAGCAGTCCTAGGGGCACCGGGGAGCTGTTTTTT.

This chain uses TRBV7-2 with TRBJ2-3; D perhaps matches TRBD2 (6 bases). The CDR3 sequence is 13 residues long. Germline CDR1 reads SGHTA; CDR2 reads FQGNSA. The germline V and J ends were trimmed by 7 bases and 5 bases, with 13 bases remaining between them. The CDR3 DNA reads as TGTGCCAGCATGGTGCGGGGAATAGATACGCAGTATTTT. Amino acids: CASMVRGIDTQYF. Based on the CDR3 plus reference TRBV7-2 and TRBJ2-3, the full variable domain is GAGVSQSPSNKVTEKGKDVELRCDPISGHTALYWYRQSLGQGLEFLIYFQGNSAPDKSGLPSDRFSAERTGGSVSTLTIQRTQQEDSAVYLCASMVRGIDTQYFGPGTRLTVL.

The genes are TRBV7-8 and TRBJ1-1; TRBD1 matches 8 bases. The V and J ends lost 1 base and 7 bases, in that order; junction bases with no gene match: 2. Looked up from germline, CDR1 is SGHVS and CDR2 is FQNEAQ. The CDR3 spans 13 residues. Written as DNA, the CDR3 is TGTGCCAGCAGCTTAGTTGACAGGGGTGAAGCTTTCTTT. Translating it yields CASSLVDRGEAFF.

The chain links TRBV2 to TRBJ1-5; D gene unclear. The CDR3 consists of 13 residues. Germline V gives CDR1 SNHLY, CDR2 FYNNEI. V lost 6 bases and J 4 bases, leaving 10 bases between the germline ends. DNA for the CDR3: TGTGCCAGCAGAAGAGGGCTTAATCAGCCCCAGCATTTT. It translates to CASRRGLNQPQHF.

This clone has just a few counts. The V and J genes are TRBV28 and TRBJ1-6, with 7 bases fitting TRBD1. This CDR3 contains 16 residues. In germline, CDR1 is MDHEN, CDR2 SYDVKM. The V gene end was trimmed by 5 bases and the J gene end by 0 bases; junction bases not matched to a gene: 4. CDR3 amino acids: CASSVTGSSYNSPLHF. The CDR3 DNA sequence: TGTGCCAGCAGTGTGACAGGGAGCTCCTATAATTCACCCCTCCACTTT.

J is TRBJ2-5 and V is TRBV7-3, with 9 positions matching TRBD2. The CDR3 sequence is 15 residues long. J gave up 5 bases and V 2 bases, and 6 bases lay outside the gene matches. CDR1 and CDR2 from the germline V gene are SGHTA and FQGTGA. The CDR3 here is CASSLEGGGAETQYF. The CDR3 nucleotides read TGTGCCAGCAGCTTAGAAGGCGGGGGGGCGGAGACCCAGTACTTC.

This chain uses TRBV4-1 with TRBJ2-7; 7 nucleotides match TRBD1. This CDR3 is built from 17 residues. The V gene end was trimmed by 2 bases and the J gene end by 0 bases; junction bases not matched to a gene: 10. Germline CDR1 reads MGHRA; CDR2 reads YSYEKL. The CDR3 region is CASSQPTTGRDSYEQYF. DNA for the CDR3: TGCGCCAGCAGCCAACCAACGACAGGGAGAGACTCCTACGAGCAGTACTTC.

The gene calls are TRBV30 and TRBJ2-7; tentative D call: TRBD1 (5 bases). CDR1 is GTSNPN, CDR2 SVGIG, per germline (reference sequence). V was pared by 0 bases and J by 7 bases, with 13 bases between. This CDR3 is built from 13 residues. CDR3 protein: CAWSVRGLGEQYF. The CDR3 DNA sequence: TGTGCCTGGAGTGTAAGGGGTCTAGGAGAGCAGTACTTC.

This clone was detected once. Germline and junction disagree at one end, which may indicate a read error. This rearrangement joins TRBV19 to TRBJ2-7; 9 positions agree with TRBD1. Per germline, CDR1 LNHDA and CDR2 SQIVND (reference sequence). The CDR3 has 14 residues. The CDR3 here is CANSRTGENYEQYF. CDR3 coding DNA: TGTGCCAATAGTCGGACAGGGGAAAACTACGAGCAGTACTTC.

The chain joins TRBV7-6 to TRBJ2-3; a possible D gene is TRBD2 (6 bases). The germline V gene has CDR1 SGHVS and CDR2 FNYEAQ. The CDR3 runs 15 residues. Deletions cut 7 bases from V and 0 bases from J, with 14 bases between. CDR3 sequence: CASTTLAASTDTQYF. Here the CDR3 DNA reads TGTGCCAGCACCACCTTAGCGGCTAGCACAGATACGCAGTATTTT.

This chain uses TRBV6-1 with TRBJ2-3; D remains unclear. In germline, CDR1 is MNHNS, CDR2 SASEGT. V was pared by 5 bases and J by 2 bases, with 11 bases between. CDR3 length: 14 amino acids. The CDR3 region is CASSRTFLTDTQYF. The CDR3 DNA sequence: TGTGCCAGCAGTCGCACATTTCTCACAGATACGCAGTATTTT.

This clone has only one observation. The rearrangement uses TRBV19 and TRBJ2-5; possibly TRBD1 for D (7 bases). The CDR3 covers 16 residues. Trimming left V 5 bases short and J 5 bases short, with 21 bases between. Germline CDR1 LNHDA, CDR2 SQIVND (reference sequence). The CDR3: CASSVNPGPGGETQYF. The CDR3 nucleotides read TGTGCCAGTAGTGTCAATCCGGGGCCAGGGGGGGAGACCCAGTACTTC.

This clone was detected a few times. The chain combines TRBV5-1 with TRBJ2-5, with D perhaps matching TRBD2 (6 bases). This CDR3 has 16 residues. Germline lookup yields CDR1 SGHRS and CDR2 YFSETQ. Trimming cost V 4 bases and J 2 bases, with 18 bases left between them. In DNA form, the CDR3 reads TGCGCCAGCAGCCTAAGCCCCGGGGGTGGGCAAGAGACCCAGTACTTC. Protein sequence: CASSLSPGGGQETQYF.

The V call is TRBV6-4, the J call TRBJ2-3; TRBD2 matches at 13 bases. Germline assignment: CDR1 MRHNA and CDR2 SNTAGT. The length of the CDR3 is 19 residues. The V and J ends lost 0 bases and 0 bases, in that order; junction bases with no gene match: 6. This chain's CDR3 is CASSDSRTSGGDSTDTQYF. CDR3 bases: TGTGCCAGCAGTGACTCTCGGACTAGCGGGGGTGACAGCACAGATACGCAGTATTTT.

This clone has just one count. The rearrangement links TRBV11-2 to TRBJ2-5; 9 bases map to TRBD2. The CDR3 consists of 14 residues. The ends lost 3 bases at V and 5 bases at J; junction bases unmatched: 4. Germline lookup yields CDR1 SGHAT and CDR2 FQNNGV. CDR3 nucleotides: TGTGCCAGCAGCTTGGCGGGGGGGCTTGAGACCCAGTACTTC. It encodes CASSLAGGLETQYF.

This clone was observed a few times. J is TRBJ1-2 and V is TRBV4-1; 8 nucleotides agree with TRBD1. Germline CDR1 and CDR2: MGHRA and YSYEKL. V was clipped by 4 bases and J by 2 bases; unmatched bases: 6. The CDR3 extends over 15 amino acids. The CDR3 DNA sequence: TGCGCCAGCAGCCCTACGGACAGGGAGAACTATGGCTACACCTTC. Translated, it gives CASSPTDRENYGYTF.

V is TRBV11-3 and J is TRBJ2-1, with TRBD1 identical over 9 bases. CDR1 SGHNT and CDR2 YENEEA come from the germline V gene. Germline trimming cut 5 bases from V and 5 bases from J; bases unmatched to any gene: 10. This CDR3 contains 16 residues. The CDR3 region has the DNA TGTGCCAGCAGCCCCCCCCCGGGACAGGGAGACAATGAGCAGTTCTTC. This gives the protein CASSPPPGQGDNEQFF.

V and J are TRBV11-2 and TRBJ2-3; D is perhaps TRBD1 (5 bases). Germline CDR1 and CDR2: SGHAT and FQNNGV. CDR3 size: 15 residues. V was shortened by 1 base and J by 1 base, with 9 bases between the two germline ends. CDR3 sequence reads: CASSLGQSRTDTQYF. The CDR3 DNA is TGTGCCAGCAGCTTAGGACAGAGCCGCACAGATACGCAGTATTTT. Looking up the rest from reference TRBV11-2 and TRBJ2-3 gives the full variable domain: EAGVAQSPRYKIIEKRQSVAFWCNPISGHATLYWYQQILGQGPKLLIQFQNNGVVDDSQLPKDRFSAERLKGVDSTLKIQPAKLEDSAVYLCASSLGQSRTDTQYFGPGTRLTVL.

This rearrangement joins TRBV5-1 to TRBJ1-2; D is possibly TRBD1 (6 bases). Trimming stripped 1 base from V and 2 bases from J, with 9 bases between. Germline V gene data show CDR1 as SGHRS and CDR2 as YFSETQ. The CDR3 totals 14 residues. Here the CDR3 DNA reads TGCGCCAGCAGCTTGAGTCAGGGGAACTATGGCTACACCTTC. Translation gives CASSLSQGNYGYTF.

The rearrangement links TRBV5-1 to TRBJ2-1, with 7 nucleotides matching TRBD1. This CDR3 is built from 15 residues. Trimming cost V 2 bases and J 0 bases; bases outside gene matches: 2. Germline values: CDR1 SGHRS, CDR2 YFSETQ. The CDR3 sequence is CASSLRGPSYNEQFF. The CDR3 DNA sequence: TGCGCCAGCAGCTTAAGGGGGCCCTCCTACAATGAGCAGTTCTTC.

The chain has TRBV7-2 and TRBJ2-1, with TRBD1 identical over 10 bases. Trimming at V came to 1 base and at J to 6 bases, leaving 3 bases not matched to a gene. The CDR3 has 15 amino acids. Germline V gene sequence: CDR1 SGHTA, CDR2 FQGNSA. CDR3 in amino acids: CASSLGQGAGNEQFF. DNA of the CDR3: TGTGCCAGCAGCTTAGGACAGGGGGCGGGCAATGAGCAGTTCTTC.